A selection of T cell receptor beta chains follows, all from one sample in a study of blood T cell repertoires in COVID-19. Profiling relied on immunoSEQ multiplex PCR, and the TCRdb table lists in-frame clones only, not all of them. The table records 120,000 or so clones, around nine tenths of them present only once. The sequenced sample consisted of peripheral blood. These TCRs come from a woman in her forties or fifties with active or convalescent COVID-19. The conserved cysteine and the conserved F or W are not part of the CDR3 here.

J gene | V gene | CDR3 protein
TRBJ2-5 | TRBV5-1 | ASSSTTISQETQY
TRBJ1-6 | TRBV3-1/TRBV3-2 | ASSQSQGDSPLH
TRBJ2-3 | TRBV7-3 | ASSPSGPLSDTQY
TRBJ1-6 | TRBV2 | ASSEKSSYNSPLH
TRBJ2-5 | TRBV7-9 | ASSGSQGQTQY
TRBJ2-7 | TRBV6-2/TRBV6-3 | ASSYSGVGAQQY
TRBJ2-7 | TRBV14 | ASSQGGSGKH
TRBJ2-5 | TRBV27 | ASTLGGHETQY
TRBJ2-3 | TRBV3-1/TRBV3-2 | ASSHDSGSISSSTDTQY
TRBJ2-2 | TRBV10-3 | AISEGAGWELF
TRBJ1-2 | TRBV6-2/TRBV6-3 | ASNPTGNYGYT
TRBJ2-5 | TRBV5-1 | ASSLANGMIGGFQETQY
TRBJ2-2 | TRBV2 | ASSSTGGRGELF
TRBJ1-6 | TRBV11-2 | ASSALGGGSPLH
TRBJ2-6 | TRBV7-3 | ASSPSGFDSGANVLT
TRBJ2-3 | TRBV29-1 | SVGGGDTQY
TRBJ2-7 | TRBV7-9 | ASSLVDRGYSYEQY
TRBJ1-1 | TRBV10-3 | AISESGGNTEAF
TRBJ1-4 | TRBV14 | ASSKQTVNEKLF
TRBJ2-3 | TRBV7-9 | ASSSRGPDTQY
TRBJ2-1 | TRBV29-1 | SVEGGRSSYNEQF
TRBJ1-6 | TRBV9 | ASSADTRQGRNSPLH
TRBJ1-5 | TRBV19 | ASSMLGGNQPQH
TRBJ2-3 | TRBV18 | ASSVGVRDTQY